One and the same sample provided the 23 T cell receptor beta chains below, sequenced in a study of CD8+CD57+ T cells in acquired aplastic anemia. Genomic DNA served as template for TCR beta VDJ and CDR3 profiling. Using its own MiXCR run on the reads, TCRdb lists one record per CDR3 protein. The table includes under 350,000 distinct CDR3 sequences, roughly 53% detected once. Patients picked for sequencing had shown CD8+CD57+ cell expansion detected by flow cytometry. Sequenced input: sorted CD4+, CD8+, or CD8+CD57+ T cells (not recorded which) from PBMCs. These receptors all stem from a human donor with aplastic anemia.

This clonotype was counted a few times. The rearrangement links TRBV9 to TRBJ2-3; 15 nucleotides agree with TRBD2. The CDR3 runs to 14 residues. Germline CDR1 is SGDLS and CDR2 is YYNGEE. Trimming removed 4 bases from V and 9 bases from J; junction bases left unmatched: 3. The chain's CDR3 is CASSMGLAGGTQYF. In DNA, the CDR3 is TGTGCCAGCAGCATGGGACTAGCGGGAGGAACGCAGTATTTT.

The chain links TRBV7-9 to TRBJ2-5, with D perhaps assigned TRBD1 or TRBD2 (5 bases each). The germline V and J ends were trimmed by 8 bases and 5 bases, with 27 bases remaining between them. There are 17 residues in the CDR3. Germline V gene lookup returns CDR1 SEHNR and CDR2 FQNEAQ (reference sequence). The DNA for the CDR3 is TGTGCCAGCGAGCCGGGGCGGGCTACTGCCGAGTGGGAGACCCAGTACTTC. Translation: CASEPGRATAEWETQYF.

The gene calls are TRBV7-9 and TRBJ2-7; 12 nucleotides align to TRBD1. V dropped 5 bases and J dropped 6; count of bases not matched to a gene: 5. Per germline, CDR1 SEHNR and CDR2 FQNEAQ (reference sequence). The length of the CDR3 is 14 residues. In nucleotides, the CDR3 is TGTGCCAGCAGCCCGGGACAGGGGGCCTTCGAGCAGTACTTC. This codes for CASSPGQGAFEQYF.

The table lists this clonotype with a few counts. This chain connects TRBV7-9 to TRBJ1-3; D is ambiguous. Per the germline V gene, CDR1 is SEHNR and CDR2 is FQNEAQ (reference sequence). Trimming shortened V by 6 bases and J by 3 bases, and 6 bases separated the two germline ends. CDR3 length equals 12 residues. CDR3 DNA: TGTGCCAGCAGTGACGGTGGAAACACCATATATTTT. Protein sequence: CASSDGGNTIYF.

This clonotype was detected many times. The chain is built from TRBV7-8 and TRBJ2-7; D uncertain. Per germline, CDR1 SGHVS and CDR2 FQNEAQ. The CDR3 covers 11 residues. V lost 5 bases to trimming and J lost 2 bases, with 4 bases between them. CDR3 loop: CASSTTYEQYF. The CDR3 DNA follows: TGTGCCAGCAGCACCACCTACGAGCAGTACTTC.

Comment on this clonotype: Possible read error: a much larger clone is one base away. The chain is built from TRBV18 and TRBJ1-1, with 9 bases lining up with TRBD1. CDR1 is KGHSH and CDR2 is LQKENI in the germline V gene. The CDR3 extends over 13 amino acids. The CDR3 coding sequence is TGTGCCAGCTCACCTAACGACAGGGGGGAAGCTTCCTTT. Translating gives CASSPNDRGEASF.

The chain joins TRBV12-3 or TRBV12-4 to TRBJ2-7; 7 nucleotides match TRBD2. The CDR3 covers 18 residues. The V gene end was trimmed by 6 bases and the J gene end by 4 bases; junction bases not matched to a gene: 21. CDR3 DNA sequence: TGTGCCAGCAGCCTTTACTCCCCCGCGGGCGGGAGTCGTTACGAGCAGTACTTC. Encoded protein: CASSLYSPAGGSRYEQYF.

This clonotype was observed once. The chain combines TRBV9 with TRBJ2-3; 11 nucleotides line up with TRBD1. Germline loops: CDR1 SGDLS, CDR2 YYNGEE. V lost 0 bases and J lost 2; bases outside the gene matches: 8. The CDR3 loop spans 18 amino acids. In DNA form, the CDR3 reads TGTGCCAGCAGCGTAGGCGGACAGGGGGCTTTTTACACAGATACGCAGTATTTT. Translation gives CASSVGGQGAFYTDTQYF.

CDR3 nucleotide sequence: TGTGCCATCAGTGAGTCGACAGCTTCATACAATGAGCAGTTCTTC. It encodes CAISESTASYNEQFF. V and J are TRBV10-3 and TRBJ2-1; tentatively, D is TRBD1 (5 bases). Trimming stripped 0 bases from V and 4 bases from J, with 10 bases between. The CDR3 runs 15 residues. The germline V gene encodes CDR1 ENHRY and CDR2 SYGVKD.

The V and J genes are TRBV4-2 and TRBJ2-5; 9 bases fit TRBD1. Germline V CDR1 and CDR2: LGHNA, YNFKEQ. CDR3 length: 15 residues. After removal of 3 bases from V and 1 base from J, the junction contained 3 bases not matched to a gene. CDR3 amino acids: CASSHPDRGQETQYF. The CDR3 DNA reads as TGTGCCAGCAGCCACCCGGACAGGGGCCAAGAGACCCAGTACTTC.

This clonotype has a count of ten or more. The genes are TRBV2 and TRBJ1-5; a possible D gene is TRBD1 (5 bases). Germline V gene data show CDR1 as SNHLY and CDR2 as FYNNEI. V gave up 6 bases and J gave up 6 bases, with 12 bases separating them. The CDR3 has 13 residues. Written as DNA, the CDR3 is TGTGCCAGCAGGGGGGAAGGCGGTCAGCCCCAGCATTTT. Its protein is CASRGEGGQPQHF.

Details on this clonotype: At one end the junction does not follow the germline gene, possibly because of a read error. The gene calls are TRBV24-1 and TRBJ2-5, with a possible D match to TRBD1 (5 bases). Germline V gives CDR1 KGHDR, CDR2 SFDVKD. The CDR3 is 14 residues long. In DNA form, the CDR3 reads TGTGCCACCAGTGATTCCGACAGCCAAAAGACCCAGTACTTC. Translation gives CATSDSDSQKTQYF.

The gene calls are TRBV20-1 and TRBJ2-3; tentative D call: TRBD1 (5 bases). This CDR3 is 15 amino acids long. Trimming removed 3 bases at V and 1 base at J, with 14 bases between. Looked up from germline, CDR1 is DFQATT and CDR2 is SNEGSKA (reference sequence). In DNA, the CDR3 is TGCAGTGCTAGTGACAGACACTACGGCACAGATACGCAGTATTTT. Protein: CSASDRHYGTDTQYF.

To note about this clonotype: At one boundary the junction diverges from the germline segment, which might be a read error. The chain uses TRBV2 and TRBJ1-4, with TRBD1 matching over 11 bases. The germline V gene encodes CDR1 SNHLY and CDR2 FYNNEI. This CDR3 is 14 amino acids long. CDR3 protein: CASREGQGDEKLFF. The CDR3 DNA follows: TGTGCTAGCAGGGAGGGACAGGGGGATGAAAAACTGTTTTTT.

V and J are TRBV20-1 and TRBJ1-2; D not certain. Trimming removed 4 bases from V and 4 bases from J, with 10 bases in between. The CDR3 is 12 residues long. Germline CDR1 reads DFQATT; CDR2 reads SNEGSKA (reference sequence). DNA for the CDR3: TGCAGTGCTACCGGGGAAGGCTATGGCTACACCTTC. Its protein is CSATGEGYGYTF.

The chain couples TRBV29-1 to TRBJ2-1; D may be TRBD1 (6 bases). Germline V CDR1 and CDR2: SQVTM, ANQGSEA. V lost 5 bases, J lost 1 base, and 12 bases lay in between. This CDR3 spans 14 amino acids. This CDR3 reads CSVRNRVSYNEQFF. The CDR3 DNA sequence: TGCAGCGTTCGAAACAGGGTATCCTACAATGAGCAGTTCTTC.

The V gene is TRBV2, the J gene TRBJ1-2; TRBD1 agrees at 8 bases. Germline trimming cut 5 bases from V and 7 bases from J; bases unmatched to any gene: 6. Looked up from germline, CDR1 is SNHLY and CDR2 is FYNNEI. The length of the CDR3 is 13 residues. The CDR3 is CASSIETGAGYTF. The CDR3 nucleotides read TGTGCCAGCAGTATCGAGACAGGGGCTGGCTACACCTTC.

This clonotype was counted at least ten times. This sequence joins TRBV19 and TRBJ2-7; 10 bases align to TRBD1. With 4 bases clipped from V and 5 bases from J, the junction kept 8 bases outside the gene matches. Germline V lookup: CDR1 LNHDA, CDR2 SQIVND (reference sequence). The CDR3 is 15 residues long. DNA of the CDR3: TGTGCCAGTAGTACGGGGACAGGGGTAACCCACGAGCAGTACTTC. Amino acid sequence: CASSTGTGVTHEQYF.

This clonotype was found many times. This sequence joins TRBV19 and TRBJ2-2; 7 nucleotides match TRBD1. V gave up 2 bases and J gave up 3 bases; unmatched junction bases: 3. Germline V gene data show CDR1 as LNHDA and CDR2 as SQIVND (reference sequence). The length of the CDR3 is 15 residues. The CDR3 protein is CASSIYTGDTGELFF. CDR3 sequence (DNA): TGTGCCAGTAGTATATACACAGGGGACACCGGGGAGCTGTTTTTT.

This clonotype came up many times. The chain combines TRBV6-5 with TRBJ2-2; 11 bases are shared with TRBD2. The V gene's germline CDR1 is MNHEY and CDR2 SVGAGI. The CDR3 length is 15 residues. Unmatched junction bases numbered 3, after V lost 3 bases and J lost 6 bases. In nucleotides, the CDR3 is TGTGCCAGCAGTTATTCTAGCGGGAGGCCCGGGGAGCTGTTTTTT. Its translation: CASSYSSGRPGELFF.

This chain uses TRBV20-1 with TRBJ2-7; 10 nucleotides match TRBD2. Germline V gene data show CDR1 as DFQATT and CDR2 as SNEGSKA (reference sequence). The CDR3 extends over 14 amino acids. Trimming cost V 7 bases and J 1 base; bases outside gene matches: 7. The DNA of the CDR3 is TGCAGTGTCCAGACTAGCGGGTCTTCCTACGAGCAGTACTTC. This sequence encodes CSVQTSGSSYEQYF.

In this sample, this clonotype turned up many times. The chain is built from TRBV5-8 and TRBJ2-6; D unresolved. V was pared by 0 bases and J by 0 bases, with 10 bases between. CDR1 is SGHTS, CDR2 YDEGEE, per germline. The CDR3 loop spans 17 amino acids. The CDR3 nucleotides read TGTGCCAGCAGCTTGGGAGCTCTAGGCTCTGGGGCCAACGTCCTGACTTTC. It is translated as CASSLGALGSGANVLTF.

The CDR3 spells CSATGTVHTDTQYF. DNA for the CDR3: TGCAGTGCTACCGGGACCGTGCACACAGATACGCAGTATTTT. The rearrangement joins TRBV20-1 to TRBJ2-3; the D call may be TRBD1 or TRBD2 (5 bases each). Germline V lookup: CDR1 DFQATT, CDR2 SNEGSKA (reference sequence). Trimming left V 4 bases short and J 2 bases short, with 13 bases between. This CDR3 has 14 residues.